This T cell receptor (beta chain) originates from a study of cytomegalovirus exposure and HLA in healthy donors. The primer mix had 60 Vbeta and 13 Jbeta primers. The data were produced by immunoSEQ multiplex PCR, yet TCRdb's version contains in-frame clones alone and is incomplete. The table lists approximately 58,000 clones. Germline CDR1 and CDR2: MGHRA and YSYEKL. The CDR3 length is 16 residues. V lost 1 base and J lost 7; bases outside the gene matches: 9. Sequencing was done on a sample of PBMCs. This receptor was obtained from a woman between 45 and 65 years old in good health and CMV-seropositive. The gene calls are TRBV4-1 and TRBJ2-1; 8 bases align to TRBD2. The CDR3 DNA follows: TGCGCCAGCAGCCAAGGGCGGGGGGTCACGGGTAATGAGCAGTTCTTC. Amino acid sequence: CASSQGRGVTGNEQFF.